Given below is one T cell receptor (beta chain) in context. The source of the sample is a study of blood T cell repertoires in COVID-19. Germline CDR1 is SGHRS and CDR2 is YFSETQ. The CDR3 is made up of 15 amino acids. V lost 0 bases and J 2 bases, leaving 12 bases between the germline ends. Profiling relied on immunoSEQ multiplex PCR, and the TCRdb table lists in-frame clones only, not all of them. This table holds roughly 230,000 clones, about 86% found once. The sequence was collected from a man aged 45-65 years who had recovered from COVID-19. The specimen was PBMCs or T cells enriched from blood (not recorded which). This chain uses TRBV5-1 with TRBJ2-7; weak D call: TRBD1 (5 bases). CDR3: CASSLGQTPAYEQYF. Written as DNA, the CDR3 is TGCGCCAGCAGCTTGGGACAGACCCCAGCCTACGAGCAGTACTTC.